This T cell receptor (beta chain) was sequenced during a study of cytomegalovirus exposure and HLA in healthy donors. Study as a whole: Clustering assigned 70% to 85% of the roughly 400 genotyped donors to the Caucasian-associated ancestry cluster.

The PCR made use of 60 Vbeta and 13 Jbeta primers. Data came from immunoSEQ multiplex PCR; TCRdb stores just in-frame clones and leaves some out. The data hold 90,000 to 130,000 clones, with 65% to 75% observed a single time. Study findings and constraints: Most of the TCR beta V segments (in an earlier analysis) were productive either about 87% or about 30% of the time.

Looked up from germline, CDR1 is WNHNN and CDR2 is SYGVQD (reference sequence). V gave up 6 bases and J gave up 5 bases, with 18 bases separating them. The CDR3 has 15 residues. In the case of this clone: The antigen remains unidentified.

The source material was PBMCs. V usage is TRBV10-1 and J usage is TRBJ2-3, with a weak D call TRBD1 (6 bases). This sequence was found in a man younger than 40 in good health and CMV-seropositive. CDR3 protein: CASSPGQSSGDTQYF. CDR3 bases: TGCGCCAGCAGCCCCGGACAGTCCTCGGGAGATACGCAGTATTTT.